This T cell receptor (beta chain) appears in the sequencing data of a study of blood T cell repertoires in COVID-19. Study information: Collection of acute and convalescent COVID-19 samples took place in the United States, Italy and Spain.

The CDR3 is 16 residues long. Some clones are missing from TCRdb's copy, which holds only in-frame ones; the method was immunoSEQ multiplex PCR. The profile shows 20,000 to 25,000 clones, roughly 87% of them singletons. The sequenced sample consisted of peripheral blood. The chain recombines TRBV21-1 with TRBJ2-7; the table's TRBD1 call for D was not verified on the DNA. TRBV21-1 is reported as a pseudogene. The TCR originated in a human donor with active COVID-19. The donor label of this sample is uncertain. CDR3 in amino acids: CASSRQTPHPANEQYF. CDR3 sequence (DNA): TGTGCCAGCAGCAGACAGACCCCGCATCCTGCTAACGAGCAGTACTTC.